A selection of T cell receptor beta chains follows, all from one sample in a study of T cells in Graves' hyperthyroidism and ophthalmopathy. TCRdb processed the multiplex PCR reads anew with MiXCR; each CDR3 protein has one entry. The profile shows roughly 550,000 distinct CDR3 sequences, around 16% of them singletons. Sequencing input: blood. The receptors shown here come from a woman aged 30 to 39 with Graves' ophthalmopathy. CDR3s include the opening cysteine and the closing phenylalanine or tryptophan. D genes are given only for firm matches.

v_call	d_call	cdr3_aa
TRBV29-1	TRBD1	CSGRDRSIEQFF
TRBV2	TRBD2	CASNLRPSGRAGELFF
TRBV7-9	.	CASSSPSRTGSSYNEQFF
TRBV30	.	CAWSALGNQPQHF
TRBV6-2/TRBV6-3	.	CASTSRGSNTEAFF
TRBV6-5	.	CASSYSGPETQYF
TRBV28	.	CASSLQGRGRDQPQHF
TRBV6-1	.	CASSKTNREVETQYF
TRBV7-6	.	CASSAIIAGRYKNIQYF
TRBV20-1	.	CSASNTNLGETQYF
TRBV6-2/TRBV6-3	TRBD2	CATMIAGHTQYF
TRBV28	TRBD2	CASSFTPSKAGGGADTQYF
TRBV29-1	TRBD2	CSVGGSNRGRIGTGCAKNIQYF
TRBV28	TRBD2	CASSLRLAGGPGETQYF
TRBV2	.	CASRGQDSPLHF
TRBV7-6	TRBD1	CASSARDRSGNEQYF
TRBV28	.	CASSPLRWAGAKETQYF
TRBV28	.	CASSLGSGQPQHF
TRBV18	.	CASSPSGIQYF
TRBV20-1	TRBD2	CSPRSGRPGNSDTQYF
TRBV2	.	CASSDGNTGELFF
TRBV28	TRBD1	CASSQVGDRGAGELFF
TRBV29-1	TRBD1	CSVAPGGGRSYTF
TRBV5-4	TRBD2	CASSPRWRGSTDTQYF
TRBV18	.	CASSPRLGLYEQYF
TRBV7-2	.	CASPMPQAGTEAFF
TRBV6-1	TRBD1	CASSLGQGVGYTEAFF
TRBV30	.	CALAGTLTKAFF
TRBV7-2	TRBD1	CASSLEPQGANGYTF
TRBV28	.	CASSDRSTDTQYF
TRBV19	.	CASSIGPQVNTYNEQFF
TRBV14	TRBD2	CASSLASGKSYNEQFF
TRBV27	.	CASSLNGISGNTIYF
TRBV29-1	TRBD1	CSVDPWTGGAGNTEAFF
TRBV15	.	CATSREQGPSSYNEQFF
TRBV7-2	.	CASSLVPLAINEQFF
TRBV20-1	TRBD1	CSASDRDTEAFF
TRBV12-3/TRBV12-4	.	CASSFGHEQFF
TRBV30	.	CAWSESVGETQYF
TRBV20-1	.	CSALAGTHNEQFF
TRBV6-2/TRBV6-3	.	CASNPGGLGTGELFF
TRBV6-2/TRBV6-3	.	CASSHTVKAQMNTGELFF
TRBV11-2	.	CASSLIGGSDGYTF
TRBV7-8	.	CASSLVGHGQPQHF
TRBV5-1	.	CASTLTGSSYNEQFF
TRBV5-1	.	CASSFYPARNEQYF
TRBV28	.	CASSIRGGTETQYF
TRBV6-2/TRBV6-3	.	CASSPGLPPGELFF
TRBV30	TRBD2	CAWSILAGYEQYF
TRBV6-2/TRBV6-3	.	CASSFNPGPADEQYF
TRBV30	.	CAGDGRKVAGNTIYF
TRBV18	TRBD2	CASSEWREKEYF